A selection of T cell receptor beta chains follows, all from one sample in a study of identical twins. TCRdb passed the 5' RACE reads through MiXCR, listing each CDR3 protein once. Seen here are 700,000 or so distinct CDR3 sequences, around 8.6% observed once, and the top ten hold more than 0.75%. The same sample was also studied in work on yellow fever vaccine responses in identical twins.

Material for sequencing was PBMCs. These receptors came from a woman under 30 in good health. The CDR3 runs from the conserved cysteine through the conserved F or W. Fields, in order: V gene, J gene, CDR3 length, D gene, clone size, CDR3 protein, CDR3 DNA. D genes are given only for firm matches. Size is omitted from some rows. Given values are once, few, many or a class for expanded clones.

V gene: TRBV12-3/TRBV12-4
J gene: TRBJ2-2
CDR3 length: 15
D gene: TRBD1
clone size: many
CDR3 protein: CASSFAGGYTGELFF
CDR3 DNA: TGTGCCAGCAGTTTTGCAGGGGGCTACACCGGGGAGCTGTTTTTT

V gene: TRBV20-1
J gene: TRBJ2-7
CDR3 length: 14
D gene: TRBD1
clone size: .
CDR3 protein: CSAREWDRPYEQYF
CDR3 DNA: TGCAGTGCTAGAGAGTGGGACAGACCCTACGAGCAGTACTTC

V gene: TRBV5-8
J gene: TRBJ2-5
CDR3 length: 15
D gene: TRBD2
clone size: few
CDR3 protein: CASSFGAGDQETQYF
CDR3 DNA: TGTGCCAGCAGCTTTGGAGCGGGAGACCAAGAGACCCAGTACTTC

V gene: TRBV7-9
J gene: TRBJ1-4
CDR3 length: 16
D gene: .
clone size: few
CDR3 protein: CASSLGGTRSQEKLFF
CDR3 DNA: TGTGCCAGCAGCTTAGGGGGGACACGGTCGCAGGAAAAACTGTTTTTT

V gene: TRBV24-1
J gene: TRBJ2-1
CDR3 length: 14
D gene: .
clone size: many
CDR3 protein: CATSEGAGYNEQFF
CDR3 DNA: TGTGCCACCAGTGAAGGCGCCGGGTACAATGAGCAGTTCTTC

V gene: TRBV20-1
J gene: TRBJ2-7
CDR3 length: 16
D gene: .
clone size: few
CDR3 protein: CSARVPWGRVSYEQYF
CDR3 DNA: TGCAGTGCTAGAGTACCTTGGGGCAGGGTGTCCTACGAGCAGTACTTC

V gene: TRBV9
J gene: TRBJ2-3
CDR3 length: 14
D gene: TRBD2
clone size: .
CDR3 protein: CASSVAEGRATQYF
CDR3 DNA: TGTGCCAGCAGCGTAGCGGAAGGGAGGGCTACGCAGTATTTT

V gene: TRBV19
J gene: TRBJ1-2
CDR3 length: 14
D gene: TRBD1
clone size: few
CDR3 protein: CASSRQGYDYGYTF
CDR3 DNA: TGTGCCAGTAGTAGACAGGGGTATGACTATGGCTACACCTTC

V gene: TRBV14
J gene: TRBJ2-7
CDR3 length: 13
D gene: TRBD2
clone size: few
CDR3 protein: CASRPAGGGEQYF
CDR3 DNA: TGTGCCAGCAGGCCGGCGGGAGGTGGAGAGCAGTACTTC

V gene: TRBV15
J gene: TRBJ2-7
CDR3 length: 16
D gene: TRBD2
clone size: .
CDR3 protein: CATSRTSGRDGYEQYF
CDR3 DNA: TGTGCCACCAGCAGGACTAGCGGGAGGGATGGCTACGAGCAGTACTTC

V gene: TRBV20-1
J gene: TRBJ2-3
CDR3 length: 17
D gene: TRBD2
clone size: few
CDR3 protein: CSATLAGGYSSTDTQYF
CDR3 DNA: TGCAGTGCTACCCTAGCGGGAGGATACTCTAGCACAGATACGCAGTATTTT

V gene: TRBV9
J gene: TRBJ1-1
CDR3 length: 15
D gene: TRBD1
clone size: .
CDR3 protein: CASSGRGTGGPEAFF
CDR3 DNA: TGTGCCAGCAGCGGGAGGGGGACAGGGGGCCCTGAAGCTTTCTTT

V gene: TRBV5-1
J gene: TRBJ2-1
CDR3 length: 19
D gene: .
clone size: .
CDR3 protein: CASSRPRDFNKGGVNEQFF
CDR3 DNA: TGCGCCAGCAGCCGACCTCGGGACTTCAATAAAGGTGGGGTCAATGAGCAGTTCTTC

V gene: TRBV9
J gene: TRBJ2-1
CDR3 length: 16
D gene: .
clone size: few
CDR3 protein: CASSVAVGRGYNEQFF
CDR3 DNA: TGTGCCAGCAGCGTAGCGGTGGGCCGGGGTTACAATGAGCAGTTCTTC

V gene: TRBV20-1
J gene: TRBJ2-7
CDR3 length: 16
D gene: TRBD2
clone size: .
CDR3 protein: CSALPGLAGRSYEQYF
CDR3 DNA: TGCAGTGCTCTTCCGGGACTAGCGGGTCGCTCCTACGAGCAGTACTTC

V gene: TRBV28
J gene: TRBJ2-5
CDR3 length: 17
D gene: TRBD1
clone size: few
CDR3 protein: CASSFGSRQGLQETQYF
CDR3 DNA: TGTGCCAGCAGTTTTGGTTCCCGACAGGGGTTACAAGAGACCCAGTACTTC

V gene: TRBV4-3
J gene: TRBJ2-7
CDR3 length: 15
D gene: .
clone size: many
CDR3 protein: CASSQGLADTYEQYF
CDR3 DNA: TGCGCCAGCAGCCAAGGTCTAGCTGATACCTACGAGCAGTACTTC

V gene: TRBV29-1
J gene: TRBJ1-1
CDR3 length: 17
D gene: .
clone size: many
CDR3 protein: CSVRTYRPGQENTEAFF
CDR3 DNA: TGCAGCGTTAGAACGTATCGTCCGGGACAAGAGAACACTGAAGCTTTCTTT

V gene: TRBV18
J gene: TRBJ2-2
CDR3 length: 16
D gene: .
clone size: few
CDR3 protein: CASSSQGRRGTGELFF
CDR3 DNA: TGTGCCAGCTCGAGTCAGGGGCGTCGGGGCACCGGGGAGCTGTTTTTT

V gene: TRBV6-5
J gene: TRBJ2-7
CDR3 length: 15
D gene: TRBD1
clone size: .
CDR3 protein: CASSYSPGQGIGQYF
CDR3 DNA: TGTGCCAGCAGTTACTCGCCGGGACAGGGCATAGGGCAGTACTTC

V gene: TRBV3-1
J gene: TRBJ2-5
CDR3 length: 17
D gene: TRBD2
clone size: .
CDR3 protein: CASSQRYQREQQETQYF
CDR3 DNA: TGTGCCAGCAGCCAAAGATACCAGCGGGAGCAGCAGGAGACCCAGTACTTC

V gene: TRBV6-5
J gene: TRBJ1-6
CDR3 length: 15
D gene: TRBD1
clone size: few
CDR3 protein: CASSYWDRDDSPLHF
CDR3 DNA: TGTGCCAGCAGTTACTGGGACAGGGACGATTCACCCCTCCACTTT

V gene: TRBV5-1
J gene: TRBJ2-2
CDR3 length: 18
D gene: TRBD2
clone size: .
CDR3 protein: CASSPPLNSGRGTGELFF
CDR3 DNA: TGCGCCAGCAGCCCACCCCTCAATAGCGGGAGGGGGACCGGGGAGCTGTTTTTT

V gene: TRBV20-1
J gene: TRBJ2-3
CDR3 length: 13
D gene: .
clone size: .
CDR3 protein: CSARGTSTDTQYF
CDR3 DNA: TGCAGTGCTAGAGGGACTAGCACAGATACGCAGTATTTT

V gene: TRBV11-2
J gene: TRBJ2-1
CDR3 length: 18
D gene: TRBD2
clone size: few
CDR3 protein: CASSVSGALAGGNNEQFF
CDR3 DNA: TGTGCCAGCAGCGTTAGTGGGGCCCTAGCGGGGGGGAACAATGAGCAGTTCTTC

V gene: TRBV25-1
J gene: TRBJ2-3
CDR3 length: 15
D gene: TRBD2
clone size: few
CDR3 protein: CASSDGLAQSDTQYF
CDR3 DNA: TGTGCCAGCAGTGACGGACTAGCCCAATCTGATACGCAGTATTTT

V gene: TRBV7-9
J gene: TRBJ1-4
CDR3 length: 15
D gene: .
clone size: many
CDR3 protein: CASSFGTLMTEKLFF
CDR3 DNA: TGTGCCAGCAGCTTCGGGACACTGATGACCGAAAAACTGTTTTTT

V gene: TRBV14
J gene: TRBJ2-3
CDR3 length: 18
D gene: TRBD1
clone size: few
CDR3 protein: CASSQERSQGAVTDTQYF
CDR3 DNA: TGTGCCAGCAGCCAAGAAAGGTCCCAGGGGGCGGTCACAGATACGCAGTATTTT